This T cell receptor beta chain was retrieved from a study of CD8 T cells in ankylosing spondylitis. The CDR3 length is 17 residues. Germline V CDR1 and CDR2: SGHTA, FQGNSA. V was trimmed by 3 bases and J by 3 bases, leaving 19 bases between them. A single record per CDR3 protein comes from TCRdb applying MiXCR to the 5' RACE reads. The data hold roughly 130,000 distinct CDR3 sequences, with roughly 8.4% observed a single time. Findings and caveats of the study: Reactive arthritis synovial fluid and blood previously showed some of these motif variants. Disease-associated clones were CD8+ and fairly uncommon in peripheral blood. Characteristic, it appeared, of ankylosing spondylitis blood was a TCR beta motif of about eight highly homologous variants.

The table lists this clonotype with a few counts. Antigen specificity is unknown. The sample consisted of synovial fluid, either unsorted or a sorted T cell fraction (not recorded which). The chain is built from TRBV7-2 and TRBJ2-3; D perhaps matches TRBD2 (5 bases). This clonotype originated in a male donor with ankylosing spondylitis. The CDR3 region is CASSFSSRGPGTDTQYF. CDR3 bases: TGTGCCAGCAGCTTTTCTTCGCGCGGGCCGGGGACAGATACGCAGTATTTT.